This T cell receptor (beta chain) was profiled in a study of identical twins (dated by TCRdb to between 2015 and 2016). With respect to the entire study: To test whether fetal clonotypes persist, this study deep-sequenced TCR alpha and beta repertoires from monozygotic twins, from unrelated adults of various ages, and from cord blood. Replicate twin experiments were performed at different times using different library preparation protocols to rule out contamination. What the work shows at the level of the full study, not this receptor alone: A weaker excess of twin sharing was found in beta out-of-frame sequences because the signal-to-noise ratio was lowered by fewer shared sequences. Zero-insertion analyses could be partly confounded by invariant T cells such as MAIT and iNKT, though diverse VJ usage argued against such confounding for most clonotypes. Compared with coincidental sharing between unrelated individuals, out-of-frame TCR alpha sequences shared between twins showed an excess of sequences with low generation probability. In monozygotic twins, recombination models systematically underestimated out-of-frame TCR alpha sharing, but the models matched the sharing seen between unrelated individuals. Because the same donors could not be followed over many years, conclusions were based on cross-sectional statistical analysis. Abundant cord blood beta clonotypes carried fewer insertions; young adult naive repertoires showed a weaker similar trend, while memory repertoires showed none.

All donors were healthy Caucasians. Three pairs of female monozygotic twins, all aged about 18 to 30 years, made up the twin cohort. Positive isolation kits from Invitrogen were used to isolate the CD4+ and CD8+ T cell populations. Note on this clonotype: Its binding antigen is unknown. No base-level quality is on record; no much larger clone is a single base apart.

The germline V gene specifies WSHSY as CDR1 and SAAADI as CDR2. The CDR3 starts with the cysteine, ends with the valine, and has 16 residues. The sequence is cut down to CDR3 DNA, 48 bases in frame from base 1. The V end loses 1 base and the J end loses 0 bases, and a stretch of 13 bases separates them. Receptor amplification or capture employed 5' RACE. TCRdb names Illumina HiSeq 2000 as the instrument used. A universal primer binding site was introduced by template switching, and a unique molecular identifier was present in the final cDNA, enabling accurate counting of TCR cDNA molecules. Specific primers in the conserved constant-segment region were used to synthesize first-strand cDNA for TCR alpha and beta chains. To control for contamination, every cDNA library carried two barcodes: a SMART-Mk sample barcode plus Illumina barcodes. TruSeq adapter sequences, together with Illumina sample barcodes, were added in two successive PCR steps. The Illumina HiSeq platform was used with custom primers to sequence TCR alpha and beta cDNA libraries. On the study's bioinformatics: Unique molecular identifiers were extracted from raw reads with MiGEC, and CDR3 positions were determined with MiXCR. Recombination models were inferred per individual with the repgenHMM and IGoR tools using an EM algorithm. Shared clonotype analysis was performed with the tcR package in R, normalizing sharing by the product of cloneset sizes. To study raw recombination free of thymic and clonal selection effects, out-of-frame nonproductive sequences were analyzed. Using fastp at Q25 and MiXCR, TCRdb reprocessed the public reads and kept productive beta chains. Each CDR3 protein appears once, grouped with its most common genes and DNA. The V and J calls and clone size come from TCRdb's table, not from the authors' own analysis. The sample contains approximately 220,000 distinct CDR3 sequences, 7% to 8.5% of them found a single time. The ten largest account for under 6.5% of the sample.

This sample also belongs to another study, concerning yellow fever vaccine responses in identical twins. The second paper further reports: According to the authors, in identical twins the way T cells responded to vaccination appeared partly convergent and partly personalized. In the study, vaccine-responding T cell clones were precisely tracked in identical twins.

Sequenced: CD8+ T cells sorted from blood. The chain is encoded by TRBV10-2 joined to TRBJ2-7; the D gene identity is not certain. The TCR originated in a woman aged 18 to 35 in good health. The CDR3 here reads CASSEYSGQDSYEQYV. The DNA sequence is TGCGCCAGCAGTGAGTATTCGGGCCAGGACTCCTACGAGCAGTACGTC.